This note documents a single TCR beta chain sequence. The sample holds a few counts of this clone. What this receptor recognizes is not known. No base qualities exist here, and no much larger clone lies one base off it. The library was obtained by the immunoSEQ multiplex PCR assay. Drawn from immuneACCESS, this table holds only the in-frame rearrangements with V and J called that TCRdb kept. Clones are partly lost; checked studies trace under half to an unresolved V gene and leave the rest unexplained. This sample gives about 15,000 clones in total; over 60% of them show up just once. The leading ten clones occupy about 20% of the sample. These data originate in a study of ipilimumab plus nivolumab after autologous stem cell transplantation (dated by TCRdb to the early 2020s). Concerning the study at large: The median number of doses that trial patients received was a few for ipilimumab and about eight for nivolumab. Primary refractory and relapsed disease were included in the DLBCL cohort, with 18-month progression-free survival of 85.7% and 28.6%, respectively. Patients in the trial were undergoing autologous transplant and had high-risk diffuse large B cell lymphoma, mature T cell lymphoma, or multiple myeloma. The intent-to-treat population of the trial consisted of some 40 patients.

Spanning cysteine to phenylalanine, the CDR3 consists of 17 amino acids. The only DNA kept is the CDR3, 51 bases in frame from the first base. V is reduced by 3 bases and J by 2 bases, leaving a spacing of 17 bases between them. In the germline V gene (reference sequence), CDR1 corresponds to LNHDA and CDR2 to SQIVND. Ipilimumab was given at 1 mg/kg intravenously on day 1 of selected weeks, and checkpoint therapy started 14 to 28 days after autologous transplant. Nivolumab was administered at 3 mg/kg intravenously on day 1 of weeks 1, 4, 7, 10, and every two weeks through week 26. The study was a Phase Ib clinical trial testing combined checkpoint inhibition with ipilimumab and nivolumab as consolidation after autologous stem cell transplantation. The investigation overall reported the following: The authors stated that profiles of the T cell receptor repertoire, regulatory T cell phenotype and gut microbiota provided a biologic rationale for studying this approach further. The authors concluded that, as post-transplant consolidation, combined checkpoint inhibition appeared tolerable.

The sequence was obtained from a male donor with diffuse large B-cell lymphoma. The rearranged segments are TRBV19 and TRBJ1-5, with TRBD1 perhaps the D gene, on 6 matching bases. Here the sequenced sample was PBMCs, taken in a trial of ipilimumab plus nivolumab as post-transplant consolidation. The DNA sequence follows: TGTGCCAGTAGTATTATTGAGGGGGGGATCGGCAATCAGCCCCAGCATTTT. It encodes CASSIIEGGIGNQPQHF.